This paragraph covers one T cell receptor beta chain sequence. Germline V gene lookup returns CDR1 LNHNV and CDR2 YYDKDF (reference sequence). V lost 3 bases to trimming and J lost 1 base; unmatched junction nucleotides: 12. CDR3 length equals 18 residues. This specimen belongs to a study of blood T cell repertoires in COVID-19. For the study at large: From T cells, B-cell-depleted T cells, or PBMCs came the material, which was cDNA or gDNA.

In the authors' methods: Estimated nucleated cell counts came from reference gene primer amplification. The data were produced by immunoSEQ multiplex PCR, yet TCRdb's version contains in-frame clones alone and is incomplete. That table gives V, J and clone size, and the DNA gave D and trimming. This sample has 100,000 to 150,000 clones; approximately 85% occur once, and the top ten carry approximately 3.5%. The material sequenced was peripheral blood. The receptor comes from a woman older than 75 with COVID-19, enrolled during active disease. The chain joins TRBV15 to TRBJ1-5, with 7 bases identical to TRBD1. The CDR3 DNA follows: TGTGCCACCAGCAGGATACCTATGGGACAGACCAGCAATCAGCCCCAGCATTTT. It specifies CATSRIPMGQTSNQPQHF.